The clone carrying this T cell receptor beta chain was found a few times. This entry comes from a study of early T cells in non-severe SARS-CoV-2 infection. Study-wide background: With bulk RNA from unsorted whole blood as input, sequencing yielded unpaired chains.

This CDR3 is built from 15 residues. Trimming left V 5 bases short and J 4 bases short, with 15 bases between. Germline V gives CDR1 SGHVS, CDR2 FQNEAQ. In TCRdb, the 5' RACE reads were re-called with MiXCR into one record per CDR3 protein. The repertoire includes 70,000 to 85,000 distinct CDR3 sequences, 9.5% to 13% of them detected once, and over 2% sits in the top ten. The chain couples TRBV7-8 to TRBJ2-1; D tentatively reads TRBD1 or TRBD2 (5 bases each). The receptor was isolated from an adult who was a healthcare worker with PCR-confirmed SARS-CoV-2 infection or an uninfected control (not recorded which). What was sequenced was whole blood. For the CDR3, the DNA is TGTGCCAGCAGCCCACGCCGGGACCGATACAATGAGCAGTTCTTC. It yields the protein CASSPRRDRYNEQFF.